The rows below give T cell receptor beta chains drawn from one sample of a study of shared clonotypes between healthy human individuals. Sequencing was performed with immunoSEQ multiplex PCR; in TCRdb, only in-frame clones are kept and a portion is missing. The table shows around 2.1 million clones, with approximately 96% occurring only once. The specimen sequenced was naive CD4+ T cells sorted from blood. These TCRs come from a man younger than 35 in good health. CDR3s include the opening cysteine and the closing phenylalanine or tryptophan. Fields, in order: J gene, clone size, V gene, D gene, CDR3 DNA, CDR3 protein. D genes are given only for firm matches. Not all rows give a size; the values are once, few, many and, for expanded clones, a class.

>TRBJ2-3|-|TRBV2|TRBD1
TGTGCCAGCAGTGAAGCGGGACAGGGAGATACGCAGTATTTT
CASSEAGQGDTQYF
>TRBJ2-7|-|TRBV2|TRBD2
TGTGCCAGCAGGGCGGGACTAGGCCCCTACGAGCAGTACTTC
CASRAGLGPYEQYF
>TRBJ2-7|-|TRBV5-4|TRBD1
TGTGCCAGCAGCTTGCCCGGGTTCTACGGGGACAGTTACGAGCAGTACTTC
CASSLPGFYGDSYEQYF
>TRBJ2-3|few|TRBV4-3|-
TGCGCCAGCAGCCAAGAGGACAGCTTCACAGATACGCAGTATTTT
CASSQEDSFTDTQYF
>TRBJ1-2|-|TRBV29-1|-
TGCAGCGTTGAAGATCCGGCAGGGAACGGCTACACCTTC
CSVEDPAGNGYTF
>TRBJ1-2|once|TRBV6-1|-
TGTGCCAGCAGTGTTCGGGGAATCGGTGGCTACACCTTC
CASSVRGIGGYTF
>TRBJ2-2|-|TRBV18|-
TGTGCCAGCTCACCACGGTCCGGGACTCCTATCACCGGGGAGCTGTTTTTT
CASSPRSGTPITGELFF
>TRBJ1-2|-|TRBV6-5|-
TGTGCCAGCAGTCCCTTGGGGGGCTATGGCTACACCTTC
CASSPLGGYGYTF
>TRBJ1-1|once|TRBV27|TRBD1
TGTGCCAGCAGTTCACAATCCACAGGGGGCACTGAAGCTTTCTTT
CASSSQSTGGTEAFF
>TRBJ2-7|-|TRBV7-2|TRBD2
TGTGCCAGCTCAAGGACTAGCGCCTACGAGCAGTACTTC
CASSRTSAYEQYF
>TRBJ2-1|-|TRBV5-1|TRBD2
TGCGCCAGCAGCCTTCTAGCGGGCTACAATGAGCAGTTCTTC
CASSLLAGYNEQFF
>TRBJ2-5|-|TRBV19|-
TGTGCCAGTAGTCGGGCGGGTTTACAAGAGACCCAGTACTTC
CASSRAGLQETQYF
>TRBJ1-6|few|TRBV4-3|-
TGCGCCAGCAGCCAAGATCTGGCAGGTGCTGGTTCACCCCTCCACTTT
CASSQDLAGAGSPLHF
>TRBJ2-7|-|TRBV2|TRBD2
TGTGCCAGCAGGAAAACTAGCGGGGGCTCTTACGAGCAGTACTTC
CASRKTSGGSYEQYF
>TRBJ1-5|-|TRBV7-2|-
TGTGCCAGCAGCTTAGCGGTAGGCTATCAGCCCCAGCATTTT
CASSLAVGYQPQHF
>TRBJ2-1|-|TRBV7-3|TRBD2
TGTGCCAGCAGCCCTACTAGCGGGGGGGCCCGGAATGAGCAGTTCTTC
CASSPTSGGARNEQFF
>TRBJ1-4|-|TRBV30|-
TGTGCCTGGAGTGTATCGAGGGGTACTAATGAAAAACTGTTTTTT
CAWSVSRGTNEKLFF
>TRBJ1-2|-|TRBV5-6|TRBD1
TGTGCCAGCACCGTCCCGGGACAGGGGCACGGTGGCTACACCTTC
CASTVPGQGHGGYTF
>TRBJ2-7|-|TRBV6-5|TRBD1
TGTGCCAGCAGACGCCAGACAGGGTCGGTGCAGTACTTC
CASRRQTGSVQYF
>TRBJ2-5|once|TRBV6-5|-
TGTGCCAGCAGTTACGGGCAGACCCAGTACTTC
CASSYGQTQYF
>TRBJ1-2|-|TRBV7-2|-
TGTGCCAGCTCAGCGGCAGGGTTCACTTATGGCTACACCTTC
CASSAAGFTYGYTF
>TRBJ2-7|-|TRBV7-2|-
TGTGCCAGCAGCACTACAGGGGGGGCCTACGAGCAGTACTTC
CASSTTGGAYEQYF
>TRBJ2-3|once|TRBV9|TRBD2
TGTGCCAGCAGCGTAGGGCTAGCGGGAGGGTTCACAGATACGCAGTATTTT
CASSVGLAGGFTDTQYF
>TRBJ2-1|-|TRBV5-3|TRBD1
TGTGCCAGAAGCTTAGGGACAGGGGAGTACAATGAGCAGTTCTTC
CARSLGTGEYNEQFF
>TRBJ2-1|-|TRBV30|TRBD2
TGTGCCGAAACTAGCGGGGGGAGCAATGAGCAGTTCTTC
CAETSGGSNEQFF
>TRBJ2-7|-|TRBV6-5|TRBD1
TGTGCCAGCACCCGGACAGGGGGACACGAGCAGTACTTC
CASTRTGGHEQYF
>TRBJ2-1|-|TRBV7-9|TRBD2
TGTGCCAGCAGCTCGGGACTATCGGAGCAGTTCTTC
CASSSGLSEQFF
>TRBJ2-2|-|TRBV5-1|-
TGCGCCAGCAGAACGCGCCCCGACGGGAGCACCGGGGAGCTGTTTTTT
CASRTRPDGSTGELFF
>TRBJ2-3|-|TRBV5-1|-
TGCGCCAGCAGCTTGGGTAATACAGATACGCAGTATTTT
CASSLGNTDTQYF
>TRBJ2-1|-|TRBV10-3|TRBD2
TGTGCCATCAGCTTAGCGGGAGGTTCTTCCAATGAGCAGTTCTTC
CAISLAGGSSNEQFF
>TRBJ2-3|-|TRBV18|TRBD2
TGTGCCAGCTCACCGGGACTAGCGGGAGGAGCAGATACGCAGTATTTT
CASSPGLAGGADTQYF
>TRBJ2-5|-|TRBV7-2|TRBD2
TGTGCCAGCAGCTCAGCGGCTAGCGGGAGTAGGAAGACCCAGTACTTC
CASSSAASGSRKTQYF
>TRBJ1-6|-|TRBV11-2|-
TGTGCCAGCAGCTCTCCCGCGAATTCACCCCTCCACTTT
CASSSPANSPLHF
>TRBJ1-1|-|TRBV18|TRBD1
TGTGCCAGCTCACGGGGACAGGGTATCACTGAAGCTTTCTTT
CASSRGQGITEAFF
>TRBJ2-2|-|TRBV7-3|TRBD2
TGTGCCAGCAGCCCACAGGGACTAGCGGGCGGGGAGCTGTTTTTT
CASSPQGLAGGELFF
>TRBJ1-6|-|TRBV30|TRBD1
TGTGCCTGGACGAGGGCACAGGGGATACTTTCACCCCTCCACTTT
CAWTRAQGILSPLHF
>TRBJ1-5|-|TRBV6-6|-
TGTGCCAGCAGCCCGGGTCAATACGCGCCCCAGCATTTT
CASSPGQYAPQHF
>TRBJ1-1|-|TRBV7-2|-
TGTGCCAGCAGCTTAGTGGGATGGGGAACTGAAGCTTTCTTT
CASSLVGWGTEAFF
>TRBJ2-3|-|TRBV19|TRBD1
TGTGCCAGTGGGACAGGGGGCACAGATACGCAGTATTTT
CASGTGGTDTQYF
>TRBJ1-5|-|TRBV28|TRBD1
TGTGCCAGCAAACCCCCCGGGACAGGGAATCAGCCCCAGCATTTT
CASKPPGTGNQPQHF
>TRBJ2-7|-|TRBV28|-
TGTGCCAGCAGGAGCCCCTACGAGCAGTACTTC
CASRSPYEQYF
>TRBJ2-2|-|TRBV9|-
TGTGCCAGCAGCGTGGGGGATCTGGGGACCGGGGAGCTGTTTTTT
CASSVGDLGTGELFF
>TRBJ1-1|few|TRBV2|-
TGTGCCAGCACTGATACGGCAGTCTTGAACACTGAAGCTTTCTTT
CASTDTAVLNTEAFF
>TRBJ2-7|-|TRBV6-9|-
TGTGCCAGCATTACTACTTCACTAGAGCAGTACTTC
CASITTSLEQYF
>TRBJ2-1|-|TRBV11-2|-
TGTGCCAGCAGCAACGACAGGCCTCCCTACAATGAGCAGTTCTTC
CASSNDRPPYNEQFF
>TRBJ1-3|-|TRBV6-5|-
TGTGCCAGCAGTTTTCAGGGACGATCTGGAAACACCATATATTTT
CASSFQGRSGNTIYF
>TRBJ1-2|-|TRBV30|-
TGTGCCTGGAGTGTACTACGGGTTTATGGCTACACCTTC
CAWSVLRVYGYTF
>TRBJ2-7|-|TRBV11-2|TRBD1
TGTGCCAGCAGCTTAGGAGCGGGACAGGGGTACGAGCAGTACTTC
CASSLGAGQGYEQYF
>TRBJ1-1|-|TRBV10-1|-
TGCGCCAGCAGTGGATCCGGGACCTTAGAGGGGGCTTTCTTT
CASSGSGTLEGAFF
>TRBJ1-1|-|TRBV9|TRBD1
TGTGCCAGCAGCGTAGACGGGACAGGGGGCACTGAAGCTTTCTTT
CASSVDGTGGTEAFF